These T cell receptor beta chains were read from a single sample in a study of PD-1 blockade in classical Hodgkin lymphoma. TCRdb keeps only in-frame clones here, not all; method: immunoSEQ multiplex PCR. Of 15,000 to 16,000 clones in the sample, over 80% were seen once. Sequences were derived from peripheral blood mononuclear cells (PBMCs), sampled before the second cycle of nivolumab. These receptors came from a human donor with classical Hodgkin lymphoma. Both conserved end residues are part of each CDR3. A D gene is named only where the DNA matches it firmly. Some rows mark clone size as missing; the rest say once, few, many or name a class of expanded clone.

J gene	clone size	V gene	CDR3 length	D gene	CDR3 protein	CDR3 DNA
TRBJ2-5	few	TRBV19	14	NA	CASTPGSGGETQYF	TGTGCCAGCACTCCAGGGTCCGGGGGAGAGACCCAGTACTTC
TRBJ2-7	once	TRBV19	16	TRBD2	CASKGVGSGSGYEQYF	TGTGCCAGTAAAGGAGTCGGGAGCGGGAGTGGCTACGAGCAGTACTTC
TRBJ2-1	NA	TRBV19	13	NA	CASSRQGYNEQFF	TGTGCCAGTAGTAGGCAGGGGTACAATGAGCAGTTCTTC
TRBJ2-3	NA	TRBV27	15	NA	CASSLLRVATDTQYF	TGTGCCAGCAGTTTATTACGGGTAGCCACAGATACGCAGTATTTT
TRBJ1-1	NA	TRBV7-9	15	TRBD1	CASSWGMGQGRGAFF	TGTGCCAGCAGCTGGGGGATGGGACAGGGAAGAGGAGCTTTCTTT
TRBJ2-3	NA	TRBV6-1	15	NA	CASTLAGKPTDTQYF	TGTGCCAGTACCCTCGCAGGGAAACCCACAGATACGCAGTATTTT
TRBJ2-7	NA	TRBV27	12	NA	CASNGGAGEQYF	TGTGCCAGCAACGGGGGTGCGGGCGAGCAGTACTTC
TRBJ2-7	NA	TRBV6-5	14	NA	CASSLSGSSYEQYF	TGTGCCAGCAGTTTATCCGGCAGCTCCTACGAGCAGTACTTC
TRBJ2-2	NA	TRBV11-2	16	NA	CASSSGTVLNTGELFF	TGTGCCAGCAGCTCCGGGACGGTACTAAACACCGGGGAGCTGTTTTTT
TRBJ2-1	once	TRBV7-6	17	NA	CASSLWQSGQKNNEQFF	TGTGCCAGCAGCTTATGGCAGAGCGGGCAAAAGAACAATGAGCAGTTCTTC
TRBJ2-3	NA	TRBV7-2	14	NA	CASSLVSNTDTQYF	TGTGCCAGCAGCTTAGTATCAAACACAGATACGCAGTATTTT
TRBJ1-2	NA	TRBV30	14	TRBD1	CAWRELDRDYGYTF	TGTGCCTGGAGAGAACTCGACAGGGACTACGGCTACACCTTC
TRBJ2-7	NA	TRBV5-4	18	TRBD2	CASSSPGLAGIVTYEQYF	TGTGCCAGCAGCTCTCCGGGACTAGCGGGAATTGTTACCTACGAGCAGTACTTC
TRBJ2-7	NA	TRBV10-3	15	NA	CAISESRDRSYEQYF	TGTGCCATCAGTGAGTCCCGGGACCGCAGCTACGAGCAGTACTTC
TRBJ2-2	NA	TRBV10-3	17	TRBD2	CAINPGLAGGNTGELFF	TGTGCCATCAATCCGGGACTAGCGGGAGGGAACACCGGGGAGCTGTTTTTT
TRBJ2-1	NA	TRBV10-1	14	TRBD2	CASSATSGINEQFF	TGCGCCAGCAGTGCGACTAGCGGGATCAATGAGCAGTTCTTC